The 23 T cell receptor beta chains below were found in one sample sequenced in a study of control samples from healthy donors and cancer patients. The method was immunoSEQ multiplex PCR; TCRdb's version includes in-frame clones alone and lacks a portion of them. The sample includes about 150,000 clones, around 96% of them seen just once. The specimen sequenced was blood. The receptors were gathered from a man aged 40-49 years in good health.

This rearrangement joins TRBV6-5 to TRBJ1-2, with D perhaps matching TRBD1 (5 bases). V shed 6 bases and J shed 8 bases, with 13 bases lying between them. Germline loops: CDR1 MNHEY, CDR2 SVGAGI. This CDR3 has 12 amino acids. CDR3 sequence (DNA): TGTGCCAGCAGGCGGGACGCCCTAGGCTACACCTTC. Translating gives CASRRDALGYTF.

The chain recombines TRBV27 with TRBJ2-7; D not resolved. V shed 10 bases and J shed 4 bases, with 20 bases lying between them. The CDR3 is 14 amino acids. CDR1 is MNHEY, CDR2 SMNVEV, per germline (reference sequence). The CDR3 nucleotides are TGTGCCACCCCGAGTCCCGGAATCAGATACGAGCAGTACTTC. As protein: CATPSPGIRYEQYF.

This clone was counted a single time. This chain links TRBV29-1 with TRBJ2-3; TRBD2 matches at 12 bases. CDR1 and CDR2 from the germline V gene are SQVTM and ANQGSEA. Losses at the gene ends were 5 bases for V and 4 bases for J; bases not matched to a gene: 4. The CDR3 is 14 amino acids. CDR3 nucleotides: TGCAGCGTTACGACTAGCGGGGGCCCAGATACGCAGTATTTT. It is translated as CSVTTSGGPDTQYF.

The chain uses TRBV27 and TRBJ1-5, with D perhaps matching TRBD1 (6 bases). V shed 2 bases and J shed 1 base, with 12 bases lying between them. Germline V gene data show CDR1 as MNHEY and CDR2 as SMNVEV (reference sequence). CDR3 length: 16 residues. In nucleotides, the CDR3 is TGTGCCAGCAGTTTAGGGGGGGCAGGGAGCAATCAGCCCCAGCATTTT. Its translation is CASSLGGAGSNQPQHF.

CDR3 amino acids: CASSQLRGHYGYTF. The CDR3 nucleotides are TGTGCCAGCAGCCAATTGAGAGGCCACTATGGCTACACCTTC. The chain uses TRBV14 and TRBJ1-2; D gene uncertain. Germline lookup yields CDR1 SGHDN and CDR2 FVKESK. The CDR3 sequence is 14 residues long. V was cut by 2 bases and J by 3 bases, with 10 bases left in between.

The chain is built from TRBV5-1 and TRBJ1-2, with D unresolved. The ends were cut back, 0 bases at V and 6 bases at J, with 18 bases in the middle. There are 16 residues in the CDR3. CDR1 is SGHRS and CDR2 is YFSETQ in the germline V gene. CDR3 sequence reads: CASSLARHGAYDGYTF. DNA for the CDR3: TGCGCCAGCAGCTTGGCCCGGCACGGAGCGTATGATGGCTACACCTTC.

The chain employs TRBV11-2 and TRBJ2-3; 8 nucleotides agree with TRBD2. Germline CDR1 and CDR2: SGHAT and FQNNGV. This CDR3 is built from 17 residues. V was clipped by 1 base and J by 2 bases; unmatched bases: 8. The CDR3 protein is CASSLAPLAGPTDTQYF. CDR3 nucleotides: TGTGCCAGCAGCTTAGCCCCTTTAGCGGGGCCCACAGATACGCAGTATTTT. Full variable domain (rest looked up from reference TRBV11-2 and TRBJ2-3): EAGVAQSPRYKIIEKRQSVAFWCNPISGHATLYWYQQILGQGPKLLIQFQNNGVVDDSQLPKDRFSAERLKGVDSTLKIQPAKLEDSAVYLCASSLAPLAGPTDTQYFGPGTRLTVL.

The V call is TRBV7-8, the J call TRBJ2-7; 7 positions agree with TRBD1. The germline V gene has CDR1 SGHVS and CDR2 FQNEAQ. The V and J ends lost 5 bases and 0 bases, in that order; junction bases with no gene match: 7. This CDR3 comprises 15 residues. CDR3 coding DNA: TGTGCCAGCAGCGCAAGGGACAGAGTCTCCTACGAGCAGTACTTC. Residues: CASSARDRVSYEQYF.

CDR3 protein: CASRVGMGNTEAFF. The CDR3 nucleotides read TGTGCCAGTAGGGTCGGCATGGGGAACACTGAAGCTTTCTTT. V and J are TRBV19 and TRBJ1-1; D gene uncertain. CDR1 LNHDA and CDR2 SQIVND come from the germline V gene (reference sequence). This CDR3 spans 14 amino acids. Trimming cost V 6 bases and J 1 base, with 12 bases left between them. Full variable domain (rest looked up from reference TRBV19 and TRBJ1-1): DGGITQSPKYLFRKEGQNVTLSCEQNLNHDAMYWYRQDPGQGLRLIYYSQIVNDFQKGDIAEGYSVSREKKESFPLTVTSAQKNPTAFYLCASRVGMGNTEAFFGQGTRLTVV.

V usage is TRBV5-1 and J usage is TRBJ2-5, with D possibly being TRBD2 (6 bases). Germline V CDR1 and CDR2: SGHRS, YFSETQ. V shed 4 bases and J shed 1 base, with 14 bases lying between them. This CDR3 has 15 amino acids. CDR3: CASSGGRGSQETQYF. The CDR3 nucleotides read TGCGCCAGCAGCGGGGGACGGGGGTCCCAAGAGACCCAGTACTTC. Looking up the rest from reference TRBV5-1 and TRBJ2-5 gives the full variable domain: KAGVTQTPRYLIKTRGQQVTLSCSPISGHRSVSWYQQTPGQGLQFLFEYFSETQRNKGNFPGRFSGRQFSNSRSEMNVSTLELGDSALYLCASSGGRGSQETQYFGPGTRLLVL.

V is TRBV14 and J is TRBJ2-3, with 9 bases that match TRBD2. The CDR3 covers 15 residues. Germline V gives CDR1 SGHDN, CDR2 FVKESK. Trimming removed 6 bases from V and 2 bases from J; junction bases left unmatched: 6. The CDR3 sequence: CASRTGLAITDTQYF. CDR3 coding DNA: TGTGCCAGCAGGACTGGACTAGCGATCACAGATACGCAGTATTTT. Based on the CDR3 plus reference TRBV14 and TRBJ2-3, the full variable domain is EAGVTQFPSHSVIEKGQTVTLRCDPISGHDNLYWYRRVMGKEIKFLLHFVKESKQDESGMPNNRFLAERTGGTYSTLKVQPAELEDSGVYFCASRTGLAITDTQYFGPGTRLTVL.

As DNA, the CDR3 is TGCGCCAGCAGCTTGGCATCAGGGTCCCTCATGAACACTGAAGCTTTCTTT. Its protein product is CASSLASGSLMNTEAFF. This chain links TRBV5-1 with TRBJ1-1; tentatively, D is TRBD1 (5 bases). The CDR3 contains 17 residues. Trimming cost V 0 bases and J 0 bases, with 15 bases left between them. Germline V gene lookup returns CDR1 SGHRS and CDR2 YFSETQ.

The chain couples TRBV30 to TRBJ2-2, with D tentatively TRBD2 (7 bases). Germline V gene data show CDR1 as GTSNPN and CDR2 as SVGIG (reference sequence). The CDR3 runs 15 residues. V gave up 0 bases and J gave up 4 bases, with 12 bases separating them. CDR3: CAWSVGGARTGELFF. The CDR3 DNA reads as TGTGCCTGGAGTGTTGGGGGGGCCCGCACCGGGGAGCTGTTTTTT.

V usage is TRBV6-2 or TRBV6-3 and J usage is TRBJ2-7; TRBD1 agrees at 7 bases. V was pared by 6 bases and J by 0 bases, with 8 bases of the junction left unmatched. Germline V gene data show CDR1 as MNHEY and CDR2 as SVGEGT. This CDR3 spans 15 amino acids. The CDR3 is CASSLLRDSSYEQYF. CDR3 DNA: TGTGCCAGCAGCCTACTACGGGACAGCTCCTACGAGCAGTACTTC.

The V and J genes are TRBV12-3 or TRBV12-4 and TRBJ1-2; D is ambiguous. This CDR3 spans 13 amino acids. Trimming took off 6 bases at V and 7 bases at J, with 15 bases between the two ends. CDR3 DNA: TGTGCCAGCAGCCCCCGGGCAGAAGGTGGCTACACCTTC. Its translation: CASSPRAEGGYTF.

The chain uses TRBV7-9 and TRBJ2-3; 10 bases fit TRBD2. The CDR3 length is 15 residues. J gave up 4 bases and V 3 bases, and 4 bases lay outside the gene matches. CDR1 SEHNR and CDR2 FQNEAQ come from the germline V gene (reference sequence). The CDR3 coding sequence is TGTGCCAGCAGCTTTGGACTAGCGGCTTCAGATACGCAGTATTTT. This gives the protein CASSFGLAASDTQYF.

This clone was counted a single time. The rearrangement links TRBV11-2 to TRBJ2-1; 9 bases line up with TRBD2. The CDR3 length is 18 residues. Germline CDR1 and CDR2: SGHAT and FQNNGV. The V segment lost 5 bases and the J segment 0 bases; nucleotides outside the gene matches: 11. The CDR3 sequence is CASSPGARGGLSYNEQFF. In nucleotides, the CDR3 is TGTGCCAGCAGCCCTGGAGCGCGGGGGGGCCTCTCCTACAATGAGCAGTTCTTC.

The chain employs TRBV20-1 and TRBJ1-6; TRBD1 matches 11 bases. Per germline, CDR1 DFQATT and CDR2 SNEGSKA (reference sequence). The J segment lost 7 bases and the V segment lost 3 bases, leaving 11 bases of the junction unmatched. CDR3 size: 17 residues. The CDR3 DNA reads as TGCAGTGCTAGTGACCGGGACAGGGGGACGAGAAATTCACCCCTCCACTTT. Protein product: CSASDRDRGTRNSPLHF.

The rearrangement uses TRBV6-2 or TRBV6-3 and TRBJ1-1, with 7 bases lining up with TRBD1. J gave up 8 bases and V 1 base, and 7 bases lay outside the gene matches. The CDR3 runs to 14 residues. Germline loops: CDR1 MNHEY, CDR2 SVGEGT. The CDR3 coding sequence is TGTGCCAGCAGTTACTGGGGACAGCCTCTGGAAGCTTTCTTT. Its protein is CASSYWGQPLEAFF.

The gene calls are TRBV6-1 and TRBJ2-7; 13 nucleotides line up with TRBD2. This CDR3 spans 18 amino acids. In germline, CDR1 is MNHNS, CDR2 SASEGT. J lost 3 bases, V lost 2 bases, and 10 bases had no gene match. The CDR3: CASSELIPGLAGSYEQYF. In nucleotides, the CDR3 is TGTGCCAGCAGTGAACTGATACCGGGACTAGCGGGGAGCTACGAGCAGTACTTC.

This chain links TRBV27 with TRBJ1-1; D is perhaps TRBD1 (5 bases). Trimming removed 10 bases at V and 11 bases at J, with 20 bases between. This CDR3 is 12 amino acids long. CDR1 and CDR2 (germline): MNHEY, SMNVEV (reference sequence). This CDR3 reads CATFRGTGDAFF. Written as DNA, the CDR3 is TGTGCCACGTTTCGTGGGACGGGAGATGCTTTCTTT.

The chain uses TRBV5-1 and TRBJ1-2; 10 nucleotides match TRBD1. V was pared by 5 bases and J by 6 bases, with 13 bases of the junction left unmatched. Per germline, CDR1 SGHRS and CDR2 YFSETQ. This CDR3 spans 16 amino acids. CDR3 region: CASRRTPGQGGDGYTF. The CDR3 DNA reads TGCGCCAGCAGGCGAACCCCAGGACAGGGGGGGGATGGCTACACCTTC.

About this clone itself: The sample holds other DNA sequences that translate to the same CDR3. The chain links TRBV19 to TRBJ2-2; 9 nucleotides line up with TRBD1. This CDR3 contains 14 residues. CDR1 and CDR2 (germline): LNHDA, SQIVND (reference sequence). With V trimmed by 3 bases and J by 5 bases, 1 base remained unmatched. The CDR3 here is CASSIGTGTGELFF. The CDR3 nucleotides read TGTGCCAGTAGTATCGGGACAGGGACCGGGGAGCTGTTTTTT.